The 16 T cell receptor beta chains given below trace back to one sample, sequenced in a study of blood T cells in healthy people across ages. Next came a second PCR, run for about 7 to 12 cycles, which used a sample-barcoded 5' primer along with a J-beta primer mix. TCRdb processed the 5' RACE reads anew with MiXCR; each CDR3 protein has one entry. The repertoire holds 700,000 to 900,000 distinct CDR3 sequences, with roughly 25% as singletons. This sample also appeared in a second study, on T cells of mothers and their children.

Sequencing input: blood. The receptors originated from a boy between 10 and 17 years old in good health.

For this clonotype: The junction departs from the called germline gene at one end, perhaps through a read error. This chain uses TRBV5-1 with TRBJ2-5; 10 bases fit TRBD1. Gene TRBJ2-1 matches the end of the DNA better, so the J call may be wrong. CDR1 and CDR2 from the germline V gene are SGHRS and YFSETQ. CDR3 size: 15 residues. CDR3 amino acids: CASSSGTGALNEQFF. The CDR3 DNA is TGCGCAAGCAGTTCCGGGACAGGGGCCCTCAATGAGCAGTTCTTC.

This rearrangement joins TRBV9 to TRBJ2-7; D might be TRBD2 (6 bases). V lost 3 bases to trimming and J lost 2 bases, with 12 bases between them. The CDR3 contains 14 residues. Germline values: CDR1 SGDLS, CDR2 YYNGEE. The CDR3 bases are TGTGCCAGCAGCGCCGGAGGGCGGACCTACGAGCAGTACTTC. Its translation: CASSAGGRTYEQYF.

V gene TRBV21-1 combines with J gene TRBJ2-1; TRBD2, the table's D call, was not compared with the DNA. TRBV21-1 is designated a pseudogene. The CDR3 contains 15 residues. The CDR3 here is CASSKVAGGPGEQFF. In DNA, the CDR3 is TGTGCCAGCAGCAAAGTGGCGGGGGGGCCGGGTGAGCAGTTCTTC.

This rearrangement joins TRBV12-3 or TRBV12-4 to TRBJ1-5; possibly TRBD1 for D (5 bases). Trimming stripped 4 bases from V and 7 bases from J, with 23 bases between. This CDR3 region has 17 residues. Here the CDR3 DNA reads TGTGCCAGCAGTTGGAACAATGAGGCAGGGCGGAGGCAGCCCCAGCATTTT. Translating gives CASSWNNEAGRRQPQHF.

This clonotype was observed many times. The J gene is TRBJ2-4, the V gene TRBV3-1, with D maybe TRBD2 (5 bases). This CDR3 region has 13 residues. CDR1 is LGHDT and CDR2 is YNNKEL in the germline V gene (reference sequence). V was pared by 4 bases and J by 4 bases, with 8 bases between. As DNA, the CDR3 is TGTGCCAGCAGCCCGGGATCGAAAAACATTCAGTACTTC. It codes for CASSPGSKNIQYF.

This chain connects TRBV4-2 to TRBJ2-3, with TRBD2 identical over 8 bases. This CDR3 comprises 17 residues. V shed 2 bases, J shed 2 bases, and the junction held 9 bases outside the gene matches. CDR1 is LGHNA and CDR2 is YNFKEQ in the germline V gene. The CDR3 sequence is CASSQFLAGGITDTQYF. CDR3 nucleotide sequence: TGTGCCAGCAGCCAATTCTTGGCGGGGGGCATCACAGATACGCAGTATTTT.

The gene calls are TRBV27 and TRBJ2-2; the D gene is possibly TRBD2 (5 bases). This CDR3 is built from 16 residues. V lost 3 bases and J lost 0, with 11 bases in between. Per germline, CDR1 MNHEY and CDR2 SMNVEV (reference sequence). In DNA, the CDR3 is TGTGCCAGCAGTTTGAGGGCCCCGGCGAACACCGGGGAGCTGTTTTTT. Amino acid sequence: CASSLRAPANTGELFF.

The chain recombines TRBV5-1 with TRBJ1-6, with a possible D match to TRBD1 (5 bases). The germline V gene encodes CDR1 SGHRS and CDR2 YFSETQ. The CDR3 has 14 amino acids. V was trimmed by 0 bases and J by 7 bases, leaving 8 bases between them. The CDR3 DNA reads TGCGCCAGCAGCTTGGCACAGGACAATTCACCCCTCCACTTT. Amino acids: CASSLAQDNSPLHF. Filled out from reference TRBV5-1 and TRBJ1-6, the complete variable domain reads KAGVTQTPRYLIKTRGQQVTLSCSPISGHRSVSWYQQTPGQGLQFLFEYFSETQRNKGNFPGRFSGRQFSNSRSEMNVSTLELGDSALYLCASSLAQDNSPLHFGNGTRLTVT.

This clonotype has just a few counts. The chain uses TRBV7-8 and TRBJ2-5; 7 nucleotides agree with TRBD2. V lost 2 bases and J lost 7; bases outside the gene matches: 7. The CDR3 spans 14 residues. Germline V CDR1 and CDR2: SGHVS, FQNEAQ. The CDR3 sequence: CASSLKGLKGTQYF. CDR3 sequence (DNA): TGTGCCAGCAGCTTAAAGGGACTAAAAGGGACCCAGTACTTC.

The CDR3 DNA sequence: TGCAGTGCTAGAGGGGGGCCGACAGATATCCACGCCTACGAGCAGTACTTC. Residues: CSARGGPTDIHAYEQYF. The chain employs TRBV20-1 and TRBJ2-7; the D gene is possibly TRBD1 (6 bases). V dropped 1 base and J dropped 2 bases, with 21 bases sitting between them. The CDR3 contains 17 residues. Germline V gene data show CDR1 as DFQATT and CDR2 as SNEGSKA (reference sequence).

The gene calls are TRBV28 and TRBJ1-5; unclear D gene. The V end was cut by 5 bases, the J end by 2 bases, with 13 bases between. The CDR3 sequence is 15 residues long. Germline V gives CDR1 MDHEN, CDR2 SYDVKM. The CDR3 nucleotides read TGTGCCAGCAGTACCCTCAGAATGGGCAATCAGCCCCAGCATTTT. It codes for CASSTLRMGNQPQHF.

The chain is built from TRBV29-1 and TRBJ2-7, with 8 bases aligning to TRBD1. Germline loops: CDR1 SQVTM, CDR2 ANQGSEA. The CDR3 is 15 amino acids. The V segment lost 0 bases and the J segment 0 bases; nucleotides outside the gene matches: 4. The CDR3 DNA reads as TGCAGCGTTGAAGATCAGGACAGGGCCTCCTACGAGCAGTACTTC. This translates into CSVEDQDRASYEQYF.

V is TRBV27 and J is TRBJ2-3; 8 bases are a match to TRBD2. Germline values: CDR1 MNHEY, CDR2 SMNVEV (reference sequence). This CDR3 comprises 13 residues. V gave up 7 bases and J gave up 6 bases; unmatched junction bases: 6. CDR3 bases: TGTGCCAGCACCCCGGGGGGGCTGGATACGCAGTATTTT. It specifies CASTPGGLDTQYF.

The chain links TRBV11-2 to TRBJ2-4, with D possibly TRBD2 on 6 matching bases. The ends were cut back, 3 bases at V and 6 bases at J, with 18 bases in the middle. Looked up from germline, CDR1 is SGHAT and CDR2 is FQNNGV. The CDR3 consists of 16 residues. This CDR3 reads CASSLVGRRGGNIQYF. CDR3 in DNA: TGTGCCAGCAGCTTGGTCGGGCGGAGGGGAGGAAACATTCAGTACTTC. The complete variable domain, with remaining parts taken from reference TRBV11-2 and TRBJ2-4, reads EAGVAQSPRYKIIEKRQSVAFWCNPISGHATLYWYQQILGQGPKLLIQFQNNGVVDDSQLPKDRFSAERLKGVDSTLKIQPAKLEDSAVYLCASSLVGRRGGNIQYFGAGTRLSVL.

The chain has TRBV5-1 and TRBJ2-1, with D perhaps TRBD1 (6 bases). Trimming left V 2 bases short and J 4 bases short, with 16 bases between. Germline CDR1 is SGHRS and CDR2 is YFSETQ. The CDR3 has 16 residues. The CDR3 loop reads CASSLLPGVAYNEQFF. The CDR3 nucleotides read TGCGCCAGCAGCTTACTTCCAGGGGTAGCTTACAATGAGCAGTTCTTC.

A remark on this clonotype: One junction end does not reproduce the germline sequence, and a read error may be involved. This sequence joins TRBV12-3 or TRBV12-4 and TRBJ2-1; 7 bases map to TRBD2. CDR3 size: 16 residues. The CDR3 loop reads CASSFPLAATYNEQSF. The CDR3 nucleotides are TGTGCCAGCAGTTTCCCGCTAGCGGCGACCTACAATGAGCAGTCCTTC.